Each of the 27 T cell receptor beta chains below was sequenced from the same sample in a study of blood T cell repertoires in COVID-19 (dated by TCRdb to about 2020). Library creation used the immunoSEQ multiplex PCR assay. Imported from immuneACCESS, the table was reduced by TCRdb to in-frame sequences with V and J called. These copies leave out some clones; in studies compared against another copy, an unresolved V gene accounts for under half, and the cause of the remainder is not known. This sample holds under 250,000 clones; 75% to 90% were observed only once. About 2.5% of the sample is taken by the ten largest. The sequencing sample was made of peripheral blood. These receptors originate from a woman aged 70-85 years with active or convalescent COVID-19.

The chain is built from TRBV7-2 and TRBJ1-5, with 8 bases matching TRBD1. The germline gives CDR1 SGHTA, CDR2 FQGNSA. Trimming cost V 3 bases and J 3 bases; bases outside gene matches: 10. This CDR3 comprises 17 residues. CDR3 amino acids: CASSFHAGTGPNQPQHF. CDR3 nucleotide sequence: TGTGCCAGCAGCTTCCACGCCGGGACAGGCCCCAATCAGCCCCAGCATTTT.

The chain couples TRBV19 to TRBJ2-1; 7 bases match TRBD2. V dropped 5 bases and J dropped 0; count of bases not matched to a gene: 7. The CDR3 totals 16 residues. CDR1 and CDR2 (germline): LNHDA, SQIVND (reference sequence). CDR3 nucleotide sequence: TGTGCCAGTAGTCGAACTAGCGAGAGCTCCTACAATGAGCAGTTCTTC. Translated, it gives CASSRTSESSYNEQFF.

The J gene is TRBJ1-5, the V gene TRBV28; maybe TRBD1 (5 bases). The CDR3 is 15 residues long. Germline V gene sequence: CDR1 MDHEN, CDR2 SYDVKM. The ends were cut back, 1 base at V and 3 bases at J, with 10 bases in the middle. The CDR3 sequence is CASSLLTANNQPQHF. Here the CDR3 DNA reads TGTGCCAGCAGTTTATTGACAGCGAACAATCAGCCCCAGCATTTT. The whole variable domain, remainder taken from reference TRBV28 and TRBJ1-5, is DVKVTQSSRYLVKRTGEKVFLECVQDMDHENMFWYRQDPGLGLRLIYFSYDVKMKEKGDIPEGYSVSREKKERFSLILESASTNQTSMYLCASSLLTANNQPQHFGDGTRLSIL.

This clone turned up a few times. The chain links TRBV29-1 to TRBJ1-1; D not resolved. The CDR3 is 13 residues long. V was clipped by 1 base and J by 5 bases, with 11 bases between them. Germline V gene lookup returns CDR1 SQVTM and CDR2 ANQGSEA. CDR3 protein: CSVEGVGSTEAFF. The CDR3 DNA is TGCAGCGTTGAAGGGGTAGGGAGTACTGAAGCTTTCTTT.

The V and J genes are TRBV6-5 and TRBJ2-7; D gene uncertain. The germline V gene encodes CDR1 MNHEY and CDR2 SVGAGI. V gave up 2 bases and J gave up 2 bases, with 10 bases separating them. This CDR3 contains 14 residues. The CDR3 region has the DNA TGTGCCAGCAGTTACCACCTACCCGCCTACGAGCAGTACTTC. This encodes CASSYHLPAYEQYF.

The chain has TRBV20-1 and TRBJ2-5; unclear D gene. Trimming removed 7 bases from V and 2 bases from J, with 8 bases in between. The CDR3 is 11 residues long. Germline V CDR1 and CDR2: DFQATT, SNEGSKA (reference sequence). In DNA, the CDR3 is TGCAGTGTCCTTATTCAAGAGACCCAGTACTTC. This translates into CSVLIQETQYF.

The CDR3 bases are TGTGCCAGCAGTCAGGGGAGGGACACTGAAGCTTTCTTT. This translates into CASSQGRDTEAFF. The chain carries TRBV7-8 and TRBJ1-1, with D perhaps matching TRBD1 (6 bases). From germline, CDR1 is SGHVS and CDR2 FQNEAQ. The CDR3 runs 13 residues. Trimming removed 6 bases from V and 3 bases from J, with 11 bases in between. Combining the CDR3 with reference TRBV7-8 and TRBJ1-1 gives the whole variable domain GAGVSQSPRYKVAKRGQDVALRCDPISGHVSLFWYQQALGQGPEFLTYFQNEAQLDKSGLPSDRFFAERPEGSVSTLKIQRTQQEDSAVYLCASSQGRDTEAFFGQGTRLTVV.

CDR3: CASRVQGARANEQFF. In nucleotides, the CDR3 is TGTGCCAGCAGAGTACAGGGGGCGAGGGCCAATGAGCAGTTCTTC. The chain couples TRBV2 to TRBJ2-1; the match to TRBD1 covers 9 bases. The V and J ends lost 6 bases and 6 bases, in that order; junction bases with no gene match: 9. Looked up from germline, CDR1 is SNHLY and CDR2 is FYNNEI. The CDR3 sequence is 15 residues long. The variable domain in full, completed from reference TRBV2 and TRBJ2-1, reads EPEVTQTPSHQVTQMGQEVILRCVPISNHLYFYWYRQILGQKVEFLVSFYNNEISEKSEIFDDQFSVERPDGSNFTLKIRSTKLEDSAMYFCASRVQGARANEQFFGPGTRLTVL.

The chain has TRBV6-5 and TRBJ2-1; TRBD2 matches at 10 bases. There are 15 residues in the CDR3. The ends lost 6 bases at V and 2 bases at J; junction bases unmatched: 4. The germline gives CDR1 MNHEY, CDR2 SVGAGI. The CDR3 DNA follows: TGTGCCAGCAGCCGAGCGGGGGGGCCCTACAATGAGCAGTTCTTC. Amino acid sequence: CASSRAGGPYNEQFF.

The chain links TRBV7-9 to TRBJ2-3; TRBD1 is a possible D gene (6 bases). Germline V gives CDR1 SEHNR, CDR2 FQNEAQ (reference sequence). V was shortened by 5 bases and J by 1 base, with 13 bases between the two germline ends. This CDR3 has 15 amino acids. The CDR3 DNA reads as TGTGCCAGCAGCGCCCACAGGGACGGCACAGATACGCAGTATTTT. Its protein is CASSAHRDGTDTQYF.

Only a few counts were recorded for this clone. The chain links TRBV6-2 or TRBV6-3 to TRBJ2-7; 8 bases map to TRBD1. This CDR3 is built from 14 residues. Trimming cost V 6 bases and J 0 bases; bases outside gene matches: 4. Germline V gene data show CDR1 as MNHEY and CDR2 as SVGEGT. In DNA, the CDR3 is TGTGCCAGCAGATACCAGGGGGCCTCCTACGAGCAGTACTTC. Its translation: CASRYQGASYEQYF.

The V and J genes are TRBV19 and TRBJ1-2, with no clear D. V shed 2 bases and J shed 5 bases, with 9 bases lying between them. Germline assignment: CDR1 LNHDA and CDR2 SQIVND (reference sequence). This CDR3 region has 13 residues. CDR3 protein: CASSINTIYGYTF. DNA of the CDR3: TGTGCCAGTAGTATAAACACGATTTATGGCTACACCTTC.

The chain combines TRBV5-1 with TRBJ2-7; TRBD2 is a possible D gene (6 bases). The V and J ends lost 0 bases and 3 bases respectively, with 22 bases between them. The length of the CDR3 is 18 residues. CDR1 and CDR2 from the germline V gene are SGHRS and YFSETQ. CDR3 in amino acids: CASSLGGGGLERGYEQYF. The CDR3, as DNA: TGCGCCAGCAGCTTGGGGGGAGGAGGGTTAGAAAGGGGCTACGAGCAGTACTTC.

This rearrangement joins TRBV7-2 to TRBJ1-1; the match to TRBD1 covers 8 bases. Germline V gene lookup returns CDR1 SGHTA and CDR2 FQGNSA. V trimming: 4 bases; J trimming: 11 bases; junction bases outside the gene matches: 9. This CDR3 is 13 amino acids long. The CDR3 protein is CASSSRTGRYAFF. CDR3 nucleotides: TGTGCCAGCAGCTCCAGGACAGGGAGGTATGCTTTCTTT.

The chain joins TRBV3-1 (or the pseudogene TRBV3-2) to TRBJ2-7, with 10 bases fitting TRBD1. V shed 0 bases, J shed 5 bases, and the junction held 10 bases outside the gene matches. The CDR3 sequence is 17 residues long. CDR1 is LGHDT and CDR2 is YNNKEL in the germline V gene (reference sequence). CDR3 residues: CASSQDSKGQGMHEQYF. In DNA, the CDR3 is TGTGCCAGCAGCCAAGACTCTAAGGGACAGGGGATGCACGAGCAGTACTTC.

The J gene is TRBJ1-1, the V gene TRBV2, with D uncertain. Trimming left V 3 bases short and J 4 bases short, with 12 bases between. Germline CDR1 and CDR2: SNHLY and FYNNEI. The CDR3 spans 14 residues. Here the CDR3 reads CASSESTIFTEAFF. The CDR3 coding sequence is TGTGCCAGCAGTGAGAGCACTATTTTCACTGAAGCTTTCTTT.

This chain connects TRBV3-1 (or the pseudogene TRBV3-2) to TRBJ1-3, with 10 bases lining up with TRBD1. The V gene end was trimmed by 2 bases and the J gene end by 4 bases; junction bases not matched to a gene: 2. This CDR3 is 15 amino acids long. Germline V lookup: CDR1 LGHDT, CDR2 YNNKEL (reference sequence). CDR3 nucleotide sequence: TGTGCCAGCAGCCAAAGGGGACAGGGGGGAAACACCATATATTTT. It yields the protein CASSQRGQGGNTIYF.

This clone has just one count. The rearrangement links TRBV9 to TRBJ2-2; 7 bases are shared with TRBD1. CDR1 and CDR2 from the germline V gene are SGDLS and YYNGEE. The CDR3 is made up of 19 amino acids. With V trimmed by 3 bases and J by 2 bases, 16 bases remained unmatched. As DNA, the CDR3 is TGTGCCAGCAGCGCGGAAGGGGACAGTGCAAACCCTAACACCGGGGAGCTGTTTTTT. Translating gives CASSAEGDSANPNTGELFF.

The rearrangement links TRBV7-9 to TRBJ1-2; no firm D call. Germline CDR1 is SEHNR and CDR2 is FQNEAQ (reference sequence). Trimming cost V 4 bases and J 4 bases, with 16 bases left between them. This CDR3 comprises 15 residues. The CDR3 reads CASSSSGDQGYGYTF. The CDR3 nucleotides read TGTGCCAGCAGCTCCTCGGGAGATCAAGGCTATGGCTACACCTTC.

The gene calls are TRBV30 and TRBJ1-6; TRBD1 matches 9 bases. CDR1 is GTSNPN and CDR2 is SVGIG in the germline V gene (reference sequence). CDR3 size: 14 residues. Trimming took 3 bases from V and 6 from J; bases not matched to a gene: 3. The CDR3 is CAWSGQGSNSPLHF. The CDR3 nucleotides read TGTGCCTGGAGCGGACAGGGGAGTAATTCACCCCTCCACTTT.

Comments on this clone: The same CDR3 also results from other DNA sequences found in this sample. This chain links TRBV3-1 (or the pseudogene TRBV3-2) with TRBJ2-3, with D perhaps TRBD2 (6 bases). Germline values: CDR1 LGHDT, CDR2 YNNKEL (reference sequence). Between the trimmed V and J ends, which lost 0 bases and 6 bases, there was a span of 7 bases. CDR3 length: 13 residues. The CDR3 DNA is TGTGCCAGCAGCCAAGATGGAGGGGATACGCAGTATTTT. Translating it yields CASSQDGGDTQYF.

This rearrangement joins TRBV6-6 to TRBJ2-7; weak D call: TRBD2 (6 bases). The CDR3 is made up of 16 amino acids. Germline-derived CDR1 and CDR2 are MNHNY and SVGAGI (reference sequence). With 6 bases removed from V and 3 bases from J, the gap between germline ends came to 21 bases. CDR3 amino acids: CASRRPGGTDHYEQYF. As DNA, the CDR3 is TGTGCCAGCAGAAGACCCGGCGGGACGGATCACTACGAGCAGTACTTC.

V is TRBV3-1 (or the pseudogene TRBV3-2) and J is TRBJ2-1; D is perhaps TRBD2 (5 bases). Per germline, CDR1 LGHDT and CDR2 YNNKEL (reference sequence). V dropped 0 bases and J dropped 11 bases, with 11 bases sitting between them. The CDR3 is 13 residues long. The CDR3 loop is CASSQDGGGKQFF. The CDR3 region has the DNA TGTGCCAGCAGCCAAGACGGAGGCGGTAAGCAGTTCTTC.

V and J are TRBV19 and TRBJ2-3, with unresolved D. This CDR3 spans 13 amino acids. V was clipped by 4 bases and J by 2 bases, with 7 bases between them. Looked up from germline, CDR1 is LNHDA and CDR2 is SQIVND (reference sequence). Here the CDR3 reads CASSKQNTDTQYF. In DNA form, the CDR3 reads TGTGCCAGTAGTAAACAGAACACAGATACGCAGTATTTT.

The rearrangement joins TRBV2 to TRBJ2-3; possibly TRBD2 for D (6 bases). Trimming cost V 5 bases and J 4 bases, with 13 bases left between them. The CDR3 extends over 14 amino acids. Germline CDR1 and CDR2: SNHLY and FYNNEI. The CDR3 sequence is CASSPGGNSDTQYF. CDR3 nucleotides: TGTGCCAGCAGTCCAGGAGGGAATTCAGATACGCAGTATTTT.

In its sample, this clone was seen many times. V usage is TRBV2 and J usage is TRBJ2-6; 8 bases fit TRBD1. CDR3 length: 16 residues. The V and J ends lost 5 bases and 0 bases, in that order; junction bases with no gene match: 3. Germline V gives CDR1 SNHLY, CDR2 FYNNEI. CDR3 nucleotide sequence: TGTGCCAGCAGTAGGGACAGGAGCTCTGGGGCCAACGTCCTGACTTTC. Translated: CASSRDRSSGANVLTF.

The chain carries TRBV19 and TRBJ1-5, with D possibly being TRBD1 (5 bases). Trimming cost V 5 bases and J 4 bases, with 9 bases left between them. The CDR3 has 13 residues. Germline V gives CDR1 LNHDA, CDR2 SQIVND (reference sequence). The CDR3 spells CASSQQVNQPQHF. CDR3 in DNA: TGTGCCAGTAGTCAACAGGTTAATCAGCCCCAGCATTTT.